Shown below are 19 T cell receptor beta chains from a single sample sequenced in a study of cytomegalovirus exposure and HLA in healthy donors. 13 Jbeta primers and 60 Vbeta primers were used for the PCR. The table came from immunoSEQ multiplex PCR; TCRdb's copy has only in-frame clones and leaves some out. This sample has fewer than 200,000 clones, with approximately 84% found just once. The sample consisted of PBMCs. The origin of the receptors is a woman aged 45-59 years in good health and CMV-seropositive.

This sequence joins TRBV29-1 and TRBJ2-2; maybe TRBD2 (7 bases). V was trimmed by 6 bases and J by 3 bases, leaving 23 bases between them. The CDR3 is made up of 17 amino acids. CDR1 SQVTM and CDR2 ANQGSEA come from the germline V gene. CDR3 amino acids: CSVAGSGGAFDTGELFF. The CDR3 bases are TGCAGCGTAGCAGGCTCTGGGGGGGCCTTTGACACCGGGGAGCTGTTTTTT.

Here the CDR3 reads CASSYTGGTDTQYF. The CDR3 DNA is TGTGCCAGCAGCTACACAGGTGGCACAGATACGCAGTATTTT. This sequence joins TRBV7-2 and TRBJ2-3; possibly TRBD1 for D (5 bases). Trimming stripped 4 bases from V and 1 base from J, with 9 bases between. The CDR3 spans 14 residues. Germline CDR1 reads SGHTA; CDR2 reads FQGNSA.

The chain has TRBV13 and TRBJ2-7, with a tentative D call TRBD2 (5 bases). Germline loops: CDR1 PRHDT, CDR2 FYEKMQ (reference sequence). This CDR3 contains 13 residues. Trimming left V 5 bases short and J 0 bases short, with 8 bases between. The CDR3, as DNA: TGTGCCAGCAGCCCCGGGGTCTCCTACGAGCAGTACTTC. This encodes CASSPGVSYEQYF. The entire variable domain, with the rest obtained from reference TRBV13 and TRBJ2-7, is as follows: AAGVIQSPRHLIKEKRETATLKCYPIPRHDTVYWYQQGPGQDPQFLISFYEKMQSDKGSIPDRFSAQQFSDYHSELNMSSLELGDSALYFCASSPGVSYEQYFGPGTRLTVT.

The rearrangement joins TRBV4-2 to TRBJ2-3, with 9 bases fitting TRBD1. Germline trimming cut 0 bases from V and 9 bases from J; bases unmatched to any gene: 10. The CDR3 length is 16 residues. CDR1 LGHNA and CDR2 YNFKEQ come from the germline V gene. CDR3: CASSQDLGQGTSTQYF. DNA for the CDR3: TGTGCCAGCAGCCAAGACTTGGGACAGGGTACGTCGACGCAGTATTTT.

The J gene is TRBJ2-1, the V gene TRBV19; D is uncertain. Trimming removed 8 bases from V and 2 bases from J, with 10 bases in between. Per the germline V gene, CDR1 is LNHDA and CDR2 is SQIVND (reference sequence). This CDR3 comprises 13 residues. The CDR3 loop is CASGPVTYNEQFF. The CDR3 region has the DNA TGTGCCAGTGGGCCGGTAACCTACAATGAGCAGTTCTTC. Full variable domain (rest looked up from reference TRBV19 and TRBJ2-1): DGGITQSPKYLFRKEGQNVTLSCEQNLNHDAMYWYRQDPGQGLRLIYYSQIVNDFQKGDIAEGYSVSREKKESFPLTVTSAQKNPTAFYLCASGPVTYNEQFFGPGTRLTVL.

V and J are TRBV25-1 and TRBJ1-4; 10 bases map to TRBD1. CDR1 is MGHDK, CDR2 SYGVNS, per germline. J lost 5 bases, V lost 3 bases, and 3 bases had no gene match. The CDR3 consists of 15 residues. The CDR3 DNA follows: TGTGCCAGCAGTGACTGGGGACAGGGGAATGAAAAACTGTTTTTT. It specifies CASSDWGQGNEKLFF.

The J gene is TRBJ1-2, the V gene TRBV7-6; the D gene is possibly TRBD1 (6 bases). Trimming shortened V by 6 bases and J by 5 bases, and 19 bases separated the two germline ends. This CDR3 has 15 amino acids. Germline V CDR1 and CDR2: SGHVS, FNYEAQ. CDR3 nucleotides: TGTGCCAGCAGTCGTATAATGACAGGTGGTTATGGCTACACCTTC. It translates to CASSRIMTGGYGYTF.

The V gene is TRBV5-4, the J gene TRBJ2-1, with TRBD2 matching over 11 bases. V lost 3 bases, J lost 7 bases, and 6 bases stayed unmatched. This CDR3 spans 15 amino acids. CDR1 SGHNT and CDR2 YYREEE come from the germline V gene (reference sequence). The CDR3 DNA reads TGTGCCAGCAGCTCCACTAGCGGGAGTTTGAATGAGCAGTTCTTC. It encodes CASSSTSGSLNEQFF.

The rearrangement uses TRBV28 and TRBJ2-7; TRBD1 matches 7 bases. The germline V gene has CDR1 MDHEN and CDR2 SYDVKM. The V segment lost 2 bases and the J segment 0 bases; nucleotides outside the gene matches: 4. CDR3 length: 15 residues. This CDR3 reads CASSLADRDSYEQYF. In DNA form, the CDR3 reads TGTGCCAGCAGTTTAGCCGACAGGGACTCCTACGAGCAGTACTTC.

The gene calls are TRBV28 and TRBJ1-6; a weak D match, TRBD1 (5 bases). CDR1 is MDHEN, CDR2 SYDVKM, per germline. Trimming removed 2 bases at V and 7 bases at J, with 12 bases between. This CDR3 has 15 residues. CDR3 DNA: TGTGCCAGCAGTTTAGGGGGGGTGGGAAATTCACCCCTCCACTTT. It codes for CASSLGGVGNSPLHF.

A single count supports this clone. The gene calls are TRBV28 and TRBJ2-7; TRBD1 agrees at 7 bases. The J segment lost 6 bases and the V segment lost 2 bases, leaving 13 bases of the junction unmatched. Germline CDR1 MDHEN, CDR2 SYDVKM. The CDR3 length is 16 residues. CDR3 in DNA: TGTGCCAGCAGTTTACCTATGACAGGGCAGTTAGGCGAGCAGTACTTC. Translation gives CASSLPMTGQLGEQYF. The full variable domain, with the rest looked up from reference TRBV28 and TRBJ2-7, is DVKVTQSSRYLVKRTGEKVFLECVQDMDHENMFWYRQDPGLGLRLIYFSYDVKMKEKGDIPEGYSVSREKKERFSLILESASTNQTSMYLCASSLPMTGQLGEQYFGPGTRLTVT.

The chain links TRBV29-1 to TRBJ2-5, with D tentatively TRBD1 (6 bases). The DNA end is more similar to TRBJ2-7, so the J call may be wrong. The CDR3 has 13 amino acids. Germline V gives CDR1 SQVTM, CDR2 ANQGSEA. The CDR3 sequence: CSVVAGVLSEQYF. CDR3 in DNA: TGCAGCGTGGTCGCAGGGGTACTTTCCGAGCAGTACTTC.

The V and J genes are TRBV7-2 and TRBJ2-3; the D gene is possibly TRBD2 (6 bases). The V end was cut by 6 bases, the J end by 6 bases, with 22 bases between. The V gene's germline CDR1 is SGHTA and CDR2 FQGNSA. This CDR3 contains 16 residues. The CDR3 reads CASRGYIGTRLDTQYF. The CDR3 DNA reads as TGTGCCAGCAGGGGATACATAGGGACTCGGCTCGATACGCAGTATTTT.

The gene calls are TRBV9 and TRBJ2-7; 8 positions agree with TRBD2. The CDR3 extends over 13 amino acids. Looked up from germline, CDR1 is SGDLS and CDR2 is YYNGEE. V was pared by 8 bases and J by 4 bases, with 8 bases of the junction left unmatched. The DNA for the CDR3 is TGTGCCAGGGCCGGGACTAGATTATACGAGCAGTACTTC. Translating it yields CARAGTRLYEQYF.

This chain uses TRBV28 with TRBJ2-6; D is ambiguous. V lost 4 bases and J lost 3, with 10 bases in between. Germline loops: CDR1 MDHEN, CDR2 SYDVKM. The CDR3 is 15 residues long. The CDR3 sequence: CASSSLAGGANVLTF. The CDR3 nucleotides are TGTGCCAGCAGTTCCCTTGCAGGTGGGGCCAACGTCCTGACTTTC.

The chain joins TRBV6-1 to TRBJ1-2, with D hard to call. Trimming removed 0 bases from V and 6 bases from J, with 11 bases in between. CDR1 is MNHNS and CDR2 is SASEGT in the germline V gene. The CDR3 has 14 amino acids. As DNA, the CDR3 is TGTGCCAGCAGTGAAGCTGCCCCGAGAAATGGCTACACCTTC. Translation: CASSEAAPRNGYTF.

The rearrangement joins TRBV18 to TRBJ1-6; TRBD1 aligns across 8 bases. The CDR3 loop spans 18 amino acids. The V and J ends lost 1 base and 5 bases, in that order; junction bases with no gene match: 10. Germline lookup yields CDR1 KGHSH and CDR2 LQKENI. The CDR3 spells CASSPRGPGGADNSPLHF. The CDR3 coding sequence is TGTGCCAGCTCACCACGGGGGCCAGGGGGCGCGGATAATTCACCCCTCCACTTT.

The gene calls are TRBV19 and TRBJ1-2; D possibly corresponds to TRBD1 (6 bases). Deletions cut 1 base from V and 6 bases from J, with 12 bases between. The CDR3 extends over 14 amino acids. Germline-derived CDR1 and CDR2 are LNHDA and SQIVND (reference sequence). Here the CDR3 DNA reads TGTGCCAGTAGTATAGGGGGCAGGGGTAATGGCTACACCTTC. This codes for CASSIGGRGNGYTF. The variable domain in full, with the rest retrieved from reference TRBV19 and TRBJ1-2, is DGGITQSPKYLFRKEGQNVTLSCEQNLNHDAMYWYRQDPGQGLRLIYYSQIVNDFQKGDIAEGYSVSREKKESFPLTVTSAQKNPTAFYLCASSIGGRGNGYTFGSGTRLTVV.

The table lists this clone with a count of one. The chain couples TRBV5-4 to TRBJ1-2; D possibly corresponds to TRBD1 (5 bases). The ends were cut back, 3 bases at V and 7 bases at J, with 13 bases in the middle. The CDR3 length is 13 residues. CDR1 and CDR2 (germline): SGHNT, YYREEE (reference sequence). CDR3 sequence: CASSWTLGGGYTF. DNA of the CDR3: TGTGCCAGCAGCTGGACTTTGGGGGGTGGCTACACCTTC.